Each of the 13 T cell receptor beta chains below was sequenced from the same sample in a study of long-term antiretroviral therapy in people with HIV. Version v3.0 of the immunoSEQ assay was performed at survey level. Clones were read by immunoSEQ multiplex PCR, and TCRdb kept only the in-frame ones, dropping some. The table records some 35,000 clones, roughly four fifths of them present only once. This material consisted of unsorted PBMCs, taken 0.4 years before starting antiretroviral therapy. The origin of the receptors is a man aged 18 to 30 with HIV.

The chain is built from TRBV5-1 and TRBJ1-2, with D perhaps matching TRBD1 (5 bases). Germline V gene data show CDR1 as SGHRS and CDR2 as YFSETQ. Deletions cut 1 base from V and 4 bases from J, with 11 bases between. The length of the CDR3 is 14 residues. The CDR3 region has the DNA TGCGCCAGCAGCTTGTACGGACAAGTCTATGGCTACACCTTC. This translates into CASSLYGQVYGYTF. The full variable domain, with the rest looked up from reference TRBV5-1 and TRBJ1-2, is KAGVTQTPRYLIKTRGQQVTLSCSPISGHRSVSWYQQTPGQGLQFLFEYFSETQRNKGNFPGRFSGRQFSNSRSEMNVSTLELGDSALYLCASSLYGQVYGYTFGSGTRLTVV.

This chain connects TRBV28 to TRBJ2-1, with a weak D call TRBD2 (6 bases). This CDR3 region has 14 residues. Trimming pared 4 bases from V and 3 bases from J, leaving 10 bases between. Germline values: CDR1 MDHEN, CDR2 SYDVKM. CDR3 nucleotides: TGTGCCAGCAGTTGGGGACTCCACTACAATGAGCAGTTCTTC. Its protein is CASSWGLHYNEQFF.

This clone appeared a single time. This chain joins TRBV5-5 and TRBJ1-3, with unresolved D. Trimming shortened V by 3 bases and J by 0 bases, and 10 bases separated the two germline ends. CDR3 length: 15 amino acids. Germline CDR1 SGHKS, CDR2 YYEKEE (reference sequence). CDR3 nucleotides: TGTGCCAGCAGCTCATTGCAGGCCTCTGGAAACACCATATATTTT. As protein: CASSSLQASGNTIYF.

The chain links TRBV6-4 to TRBJ1-1, with D perhaps matching TRBD1 (5 bases). This CDR3 is built from 19 residues. Trimming shortened V by 0 bases and J by 2 bases, and 22 bases separated the two germline ends. Germline values: CDR1 MRHNA, CDR2 SNTAGT. The CDR3 sequence is CASSDSGAAWGLTNTEAFF. The DNA of the CDR3 is TGTGCCAGCAGTGACTCTGGGGCGGCGTGGGGTCTTACTAACACTGAAGCTTTCTTT.

The chain couples TRBV28 to TRBJ2-5; 8 bases map to TRBD1. V shed 2 bases and J 0 bases; nucleotides not matched to a gene: 2. Looked up from germline, CDR1 is MDHEN and CDR2 is SYDVKM. This CDR3 is 15 amino acids long. For the CDR3, the DNA is TGTGCCAGCAGTTTAAGGGACAGGCACCAAGAGACCCAGTACTTC. Translating gives CASSLRDRHQETQYF. The entire variable domain, with the rest obtained from reference TRBV28 and TRBJ2-5, is as follows: DVKVTQSSRYLVKRTGEKVFLECVQDMDHENMFWYRQDPGLGLRLIYFSYDVKMKEKGDIPEGYSVSREKKERFSLILESASTNQTSMYLCASSLRDRHQETQYFGPGTRLLVL.

The rearrangement joins TRBV27 to TRBJ1-5; the D gene is possibly TRBD1 (6 bases). Between the trimmed V and J ends, which lost 4 bases and 0 bases, there was a span of 16 bases. CDR3 length: 17 amino acids. Germline-derived CDR1 and CDR2 are MNHEY and SMNVEV (reference sequence). The CDR3, as DNA: TGTGCCAGCAGTTCAGGGGTCCCCATATATAGCAATCAGCCCCAGCATTTT. Its translation is CASSSGVPIYSNQPQHF.

The chain employs TRBV4-2 and TRBJ2-1; 7 positions agree with TRBD2. Looked up from germline, CDR1 is LGHNA and CDR2 is YNFKEQ. The ends lost 0 bases at V and 2 bases at J; junction bases unmatched: 1. The CDR3 covers 15 residues. For the CDR3, the DNA is TGTGCCAGCAGCCAAGAACGGGAGGCCTACAATGAGCAGTTCTTC. It translates to CASSQEREAYNEQFF.

The chain employs TRBV11-2 and TRBJ2-3; D gene unclear. Germline V gene lookup returns CDR1 SGHAT and CDR2 FQNNGV. The CDR3 consists of 14 residues. The ends were cut back, 2 bases at V and 3 bases at J, with 9 bases in the middle. The CDR3 DNA reads TGTGCCAGCAGCTTAATGGGTGGGACAGATACGCAGTATTTT. It codes for CASSLMGGTDTQYF.

The V call is TRBV6-4, the J call TRBJ2-6; D not resolved. Trimming took off 3 bases at V and 0 bases at J, with 6 bases between the two ends. Germline V gene sequence: CDR1 MRHNA, CDR2 SNTAGT. The CDR3 has 15 residues. CDR3 in DNA: TGTGCCAGCAGTGAGAGGCACTCTGGGGCCAACGTCCTGACTTTC. It specifies CASSERHSGANVLTF.

The chain carries TRBV13 and TRBJ2-3, with a possible D match to TRBD1 (6 bases). CDR1 PRHDT and CDR2 FYEKMQ come from the germline V gene (reference sequence). This CDR3 contains 17 residues. With 3 bases removed from V and 3 bases from J, the gap between germline ends came to 19 bases. CDR3 amino acids: CASSFRGPGVGTDTQYF. The CDR3 nucleotides are TGTGCCAGCAGCTTCAGGGGCCCAGGGGTCGGGACAGATACGCAGTATTTT.

The chain couples TRBV2 to TRBJ2-7, with D hard to call. V was shortened by 5 bases and J by 4 bases, with 12 bases between the two germline ends. Germline-derived CDR1 and CDR2 are SNHLY and FYNNEI. The CDR3 consists of 13 residues. The CDR3 here is CASSPQVRYEQYF. CDR3 bases: TGTGCCAGCAGTCCTCAAGTAAGGTACGAGCAGTACTTC.

The chain couples TRBV19 to TRBJ1-2; 7 nucleotides align to TRBD1. CDR1 and CDR2 (germline): LNHDA, SQIVND (reference sequence). CDR3 size: 15 residues. V shed 4 bases and J 3 bases; nucleotides not matched to a gene: 8. The CDR3 sequence: CASSNRDREDYGYTF. DNA for the CDR3: TGTGCCAGTAGTAACCGAGACAGGGAGGACTATGGCTACACCTTC. The variable domain in full, completed from reference TRBV19 and TRBJ1-2, reads DGGITQSPKYLFRKEGQNVTLSCEQNLNHDAMYWYRQDPGQGLRLIYYSQIVNDFQKGDIAEGYSVSREKKESFPLTVTSAQKNPTAFYLCASSNRDREDYGYTFGSGTRLTVV.

Details on this clone: At one boundary the junction diverges from the germline segment, which might be a read error. The chain uses TRBV9 and TRBJ2-5; 9 nucleotides align to TRBD1. There are 13 residues in the CDR3. Germline values: CDR1 SGDLS, CDR2 YYNGEE. The CDR3 loop reads CASSAHSGQGPNF. CDR3 coding DNA: TGTGCCAGCAGCGCCCATTCGGGACAGGGTCCCAACTTC.